The T cell receptor (beta chain) under discussion was sequenced for a study of early T cells in non-severe SARS-CoV-2 infection. Overall study: Sequencing of bulk RNA from unsorted whole blood was done, without chain pairing.

With 4 bases clipped from V and 0 bases from J, the junction kept 5 bases outside the gene matches. This CDR3 contains 16 residues. Germline lookup yields CDR1 SGHAT and CDR2 FQNNGV. This clonotype was observed a few times. Its specificity is unknown. Researchers attached unique molecular identifiers to individual cDNA molecules. In TCRdb, the 5' RACE reads were re-called with MiXCR into one record per CDR3 protein. Among 80,000 to 95,000 distinct CDR3 sequences listed, roughly 15% were seen once. Study observations and caveats: Missing private and CD4 specificities, VDJdb matching favored anti-spike CD8 responses.

Sample: whole blood. The chain joins TRBV11-2 to TRBJ2-3, with 9 bases aligning to TRBD2. The TCR originated in an adult who was a healthcare worker with PCR-confirmed SARS-CoV-2 infection or an uninfected control (not recorded which). In DNA, the CDR3 is TGTGCCAGCAGCTCCCGGACTAGCGCAAGCACAGATACGCAGTATTTT. As protein: CASSSRTSASTDTQYF. Filled out from reference TRBV11-2 and TRBJ2-3, the complete variable domain reads EAGVAQSPRYKIIEKRQSVAFWCNPISGHATLYWYQQILGQGPKLLIQFQNNGVVDDSQLPKDRFSAERLKGVDSTLKIQPAKLEDSAVYLCASSSRTSASTDTQYFGPGTRLTVL.